This is a list of T cell receptor beta chains from one sample in a study of cytomegalovirus exposure and HLA in healthy donors. Measured with immunoSEQ multiplex PCR; TCRdb has only the in-frame clones, and not every one. This repertoire shows about 250,000 clones, under 80% found once; its top ten account for over 2%. Sequenced material: PBMCs. The receptors were sampled from a female donor in good health and CMV-seronegative. Both conserved end residues are trimmed from each CDR3.

>TRBV27
ASSLLGGRNEQY
>TRBV7-9
ASSGGGSTDTQY
>TRBV10-1
ASSPGRSSEQY
>TRBV27
ASRHGYEQY
>TRBV9
ASSVDNGRAEETQY
>TRBV4-1
ASSQEPQTSGSLETQY
>TRBV7-9
SSTLSLTGELF
>TRBV2
ASTGGPLPTDTQY
>TRBV10-3
AITLTLLNTEAF
>TRBV11-2
ASSLAPGGKSTDTQY
>TRBV29-1
SVVDSFEAF
>TRBV5-4
ASHPTSGVNYNEQF
>TRBV27
ASSFGSTDTQY
>TRBV14
ASSRTGLAGLSYEQY
>TRBV5-6
ASSLGTGVYDSPLH
>TRBV7-9
ASTRLDTAF
>TRBV12-5
ASGSWTSEVGELF
>TRBV5-6
ASSFWGLAEISTDAQY
>TRBV18
ASSPPGDQPQH
>TRBV9
ASSARRASGSQETQY
>TRBV15
ATSTFNEQF
>TRBV2
ASNPGGGQPQH
>TRBV6-5
ASSYQISGELF
>TRBV7-2
ASAPGGINEQY
>TRBV7-9
ASSLVLAGESASYNEQF
>TRBV5-1
ASGPGTGNEKLF
>TRBV4-1
ASSQGTGFNQPQH
>TRBV28
ASSRPVRGGEDEKLF
>TRBV28
ASSPLGAGKGSYEQY
>TRBV9
ASSVRAGGVETQY
>TRBV5-1
ASSSLAGGPKGHNEF
>TRBV7-2
ASGIPGQGNLENTEAF
>TRBV14
ASSQDQNRRGYEQY
>TRBV30
AWSAAGDQPQH
>TRBV27
ATARGQTDEQY
>TRBV7-9
SSSLVIGQGGEQY
>TRBV28
ASSPGQGFSYGYT
>TRBV7-9
ASSFPQGRETQY
>TRBV7-9
ACFERELYNEQF
>TRBV7-2
ASSPRDQPQH
>TRBV7-9
ASRQELSYEQY
>TRBV5-1
ASSLGRNTEAF
>TRBV11-3
ASVPPGGVHEQY
>TRBV19
ASSAGVSGYGYT
>TRBV7-9
ASSLWLVANTGELF
>TRBV11-2
ASSLEGQRLGGRFGYEQY
>TRBV5-1
ASSSETGHYGYT
>TRBV27
ASSFTETGTEQY
>TRBV7-9
ASSLNTGLNEKLF
>TRBV5-1
ASSLESDTGELF
>TRBV29-1
SVGAGTSGRSYNEQF
>TRBV27
ASSLGQGAGNTIY
>TRBV4-1
ASSQDRMVVDGYT
>TRBV14
ASSQAASLSSYNEQF
>TRBV29-1
SVPGLAGTGELF
>TRBV18
ASSPRGRTYEQY
>TRBV28
ASSPGLAGGKETQY
>TRBV11-2
ASSSRGVGTSYEQY
>TRBV2
ASSEGLSGTDTQY